Detailed here is one T cell receptor beta chain. The specificity of this receptor is unknown. No base qualities exist here, and no much larger clone lies one base off it. Receptors were amplified or captured by the immunoSEQ multiplex PCR assay. For the multiplex PCR, a mixture combining 60 forward primers for TCR Vbeta segments and 13 reverse primers for TCR Jbeta segments was used. The CDR3 region of rearranged TCR beta genes was amplified from genomic DNA with a multiplex PCR assay. Amplified TCR beta libraries were sequenced as 87-base-pair reads on the Illumina HiSeq System. In the source study's methods: A later analysis tallied tens of millions of unique TCR beta chains across the 640 or so repertoires, and roughly 11 million of those chains were shared by two or more donors. A nearest-neighbor algorithm error-corrected the raw reads and collapsed the reads into unique sequences, merging closely related sequences to remove PCR and sequencing errors. CDR3 sequences were aligned to IMGT reference sequences to assign V, D and J gene segments. For a sequence to be retained, at least a six-nucleotide match to both a V gene segment and a J gene segment was required. Rearrangements were classified as productive when the CDR3 lacked stop codons and remained in frame with V and J, and all other rearrangements were classified as non-productive. Following IMGT convention, CDR3 was defined as the stretch from the second conserved V-encoded cysteine up to the conserved J-encoded phenylalanine. The earlier analysis of some 550 of the donors excluded any sequence lacking an unambiguous match to a single V gene segment. In an earlier analysis of approximately 550 of the donors, V segments were called functional above 56.7% productive rearrangements and were called segregating when the between-donor standard deviation exceeded 5%. A statistical classification framework was built for diagnosing cytomegalovirus status from the catalog of TCR beta chain sequences. In a later analysis, V and J genes were assigned by comparing TCR nucleotide sequences against IMGT/GENE-DB human TR gene sequences. The TCRdist pipeline was used in a later analysis to assign CDR3 sequences and most-parsimonious VDJ recombination scenarios. A later analysis defined each TCR beta chain by its CDR3 amino acid sequence plus V-gene family, and excluded reads lacking a unique V-gene family. To address suspected cross-contamination and a sequencing artifact, a later analysis removed a few hundred highly shared, low-generation-probability nucleotide sequences. A later analysis calculated a clonal expansion index for each public chain from normalized within-repertoire ranks of inferred template counts. Generation probabilities in a later analysis came from a VDJ recombination model fitted to out-of-frame rearrangements, and those results were checked against IGoR. In a later analysis, TCR-TCR, TCR-HLA and TCR-CMV co-occurrence was scored with hypergeometric tests, and a repertoire-size bias correction was applied to TCR pairs. False discovery rates were estimated in a later analysis by permuting HLA or CMV assignments 20 times. In a later analysis, co-occurring TCRs were grouped using DBSCAN, with TCRdist sequence similarity added in when clustering inside HLA-allele-positive subsets. Co-occurrence clustering excluded repertoires with fewer than 30,000 or more than 120,000 public chains, plus five with anomalous nucleotide sharing. TCRdb re-hosts the immuneACCESS table, in-frame sequences only. Its copies lack some clones; in the studies checked, an unresolved V gene accounts for under half of them, and the cause for the rest is not known. V, J and clone size were drawn from that table, and D and trimming were deduced from the DNA. For this sample the table gives about 160,000 clones, of which approximately 80% were detected only once. In total, the top ten clones hold around 2.3% of the sample.

V is shortened by 6 bases, J by 1 base, and the region joining them spans 13 bases. The germline V gene yields SNHLY for CDR1 and FYNNEI for CDR2. The CDR3 has 16 amino acids, counting the end cysteine and phenylalanine. The CDR3 DNA has 48 bases and is translated from base 1. The cohort comprised some 730 healthy bone marrow donors. All cohort members were sampled while nominally healthy, although unrecorded immune exposures were likely present. The donor was CMV seropositive and belonged to the group of 250 to 350 seropositive cohort members. A peripheral blood sample was collected from each donor, and TCR beta sequencing was performed on peripheral blood mononuclear cells. Genomic DNA extraction from the blood cell samples was performed with the Qiagen DNeasy Blood Extraction Kit. The data are from a study of cytomegalovirus exposure and HLA in healthy donors (dated by TCRdb to 2016 to 2017). Some background on the complete study: An earlier analysis of approximately 640 of the donors reported more than 250 Gb of sequence data and more than 90 million unique TCR beta sequences from about 179 million T cells. About 330 gigabases of sequencing data and about 92 million unique TCR sequences made up an early release that covered 500 to 650 HLA-typed donors. The genetic ancestry cluster associated with self-reported Caucasian donors included around 76% of the 300 to 400 genotyped donors. The study was designed to test whether signatures of past pathogen exposure could be identified by cataloging public T cell receptors. The study used immunosequencing to profile the T cell repertoires of 666 subjects and linked those repertoires to cytomegalovirus serostatus. Along with the approximately 700-subject first cohort, a separate validation cohort of 120 different subjects was used. High-throughput TCR immunosequencing, statistical association of individual TCRs with disease status, and machine learning were combined to predict cytomegalovirus infection status. A later analysis re-examined previously published TCR beta repertoires from hundreds of donors and added high-resolution HLA genotyping to investigate patterns of TCR occurrence. In the later analysis, no new phenotypic data were used to find candidate immune exposures; instead, reliance was placed on TCR beta sequences and their occurrence across donors. An earlier analysis of roughly 600 of the donors used high-throughput TCR beta sequencing to judge whether each TCR beta V gene segment behaved as functional or pseudogenic. Donor age, sex, ethnicity and CMV serostatus were compiled alongside the repertoire data. A later genetic analysis took genome-wide SNP genotypes for about 55% of the 666 donors and used that subset as a discovery cohort. Every discovery cohort repertoire had been produced on one sequencing platform. HLA typing included class I and class II loci at four-digit resolution. Typing coverage varied by locus: about 629-630 donors for A, B, C, DRB1 and DQB1; approximately 500 for DQA1; more than 600 for DPA1; roughly 450 for DPB1. Four to six DR-DQ haplotypes were handled as single units for association and clustering, since linkage in the cohort was strong. Among some 400 genotyped donors of the cohort, an average of approximately 220,000 unique TCR beta nucleotide sequences was sequenced per donor, of which approximately 19% were non-productive.

The study at large found these results: Linkage disequilibrium might explain the correlated functional status among segregating V segments, but an unknown experimental factor could not be ruled out. The classifier was reported to diagnose cytomegalovirus status with high specificity and sensitivity in both the original cohort and the validation cohort. A later analysis associated roughly 17,000 TCR beta sequences with specific HLA alleles at a false discovery rate of 0.05. The authors suggested that the approach could potentially be extended to other disease states and immunological phenotypes. For the cohort, immune exposure information was limited to CMV serostatus. In a later analysis, most CMV-associated TCR beta chains were found to appear HLA-restricted, with HLA associations seemingly driven largely by CMV exposure. V-gene and J-gene trimming of TCR beta chains was associated with a missense DCLRE1C variant in a later genetic analysis, and the association was replicated in an independent cohort. In an earlier analysis of approximately 590 of the donors, most TCR beta V segments were observed in productive rearrangements about 87% or about 30% of the time, broadly matching IMGT annotations. Some IMGT-functional V segments, including TRBV6-2 and TRBV6-3, could not be distinguished by the 87-base-pair reads and were therefore excluded. HLA typing was unavailable for some donors at each locus, so association tests used only the typed subset. A cluster of highly shared sequence variants was judged likely to represent a technical artifact of the sequencing pipeline. Sequencing depth was assumed to be roughly uniform across donors in the presence/absence analyses, though that assumption may not hold. Most TCR sequences were seen in very few donors, while some public TCRs were found in many individuals. A further reported finding was that TCR beta sequences accurately predicted the HLA-A and HLA-B alleles for most subjects in the first cohort. In a later analysis, HLA-associated TCR beta chains showed more clonal expansion and lower generation probabilities than non-associated chains that were equally common. Three of the identified cytomegalovirus-associated TCR beta chains were confirmed in vitro to be specific for cytomegalovirus antigens. A later analysis found that TCR association rates varied across HLA loci, with DRB1 alleles showing the most associated TCRs and HLA-C alleles the fewest. The earlier analysis of approximately 590 of the donors excluded around 17 rarely observed V segments, including chromosome 9 orphons, because counts were too low. Compared with the approximately 710-donor mean, donors in an Asian-associated ancestry cluster had fewer N-insertions in productive TCRs, according to a later genetic analysis. Assigning TCR associations to individual alleles was difficult when HLA alleles, especially DR and DQ, strongly co-occurred. According to a later analysis, parvovirus B19, influenza, CMV and Epstein-Barr virus appeared linked to several top co-occurrence clusters. This cohort had only TCR beta chains sequenced, and the lack of alpha or paired-chain data limited which features could be detected. The study listed 150 to 200 TCR beta chains as associated with cytomegalovirus.

The source is a man aged 45-60 years in good health and CMV-seropositive. This receptor chain uses TRBV2 and TRBJ1-6, with TRBD1 tentatively as D gene (6 bases match). Sequencing used PBMCs. The base sequence is TGTGCCAGCAGAAACAGACAGGTTTCCTATAATTCACCCCTCCACTTT. Its translation reads: CASRNRQVSYNSPLHF.